These 24 T cell receptor beta chains were sequenced from one sample in a study of vaccination and CD4 T cells after COVID-19. Treatment: roughly 11-day PBMC culture with coronavirus spike peptide pools or control peptides (ViraFEST assay). With the Oncomine TCR Beta short-read assay, DNA from cultured CD4+ T cells was sequenced. TCRdb re-derived calls from the PCR reads in MiXCR, one entry per CDR3 protein. The sample holds over 15,000 distinct CDR3 sequences; approximately 50% are singletons and the top ten take approximately 4%. Their antigens are not known. Sequencing was done on a sample of CD4+ T cells from blood, cultured in vitro. These receptors all come from a human donor who had recovered from COVID-19.

This rearrangement joins TRBV28 to TRBJ1-1, with TRBD1 as a possible D gene (6 bases). The V gene lost 5 bases and the J gene lost 0 bases, with 13 bases spanning the gap. The CDR3 extends over 15 amino acids. CDR1 is MDHEN, CDR2 SYDVKM, per germline. Written as DNA, the CDR3 is TGTGCCAGCAGTCCGCCGGGGGCCTTGAACACTGAAGCTTTCTTT. Encoded protein: CASSPPGALNTEAFF. The whole variable domain, filled in from reference TRBV28 and TRBJ1-1, reads DVKVTQSSRYLVKRTGEKVFLECVQDMDHENMFWYRQDPGLGLRLIYFSYDVKMKEKGDIPEGYSVSREKKERFSLILESASTNQTSMYLCASSPPGALNTEAFFGQGTRLTVV.

V and J are TRBV20-1 and TRBJ1-6; D might be TRBD1 (5 bases). Trimming pared 1 base from V and 4 bases from J, leaving 8 bases between. CDR3 length equals 14 residues. Germline assignment: CDR1 DFQATT and CDR2 SNEGSKA (reference sequence). The CDR3 DNA is TGCAGTGCTAGAGTGGGACCTTATAATTCACCCCTCCACTTT. It codes for CSARVGPYNSPLHF.

This clonotype turned up a few times. The rearrangement joins TRBV6-1 to TRBJ1-5; 8 bases fit TRBD1. Per the germline V gene, CDR1 is MNHNS and CDR2 is SASEGT. The J segment lost 4 bases and the V segment lost 6 bases, leaving 8 bases of the junction unmatched. This CDR3 comprises 15 residues. As DNA, the CDR3 is TGTGCCAGCAGCCGATCCGGGACAGGAAATCAGCCCCAGCATTTT. Residues: CASSRSGTGNQPQHF.

The chain joins TRBV7-6 to TRBJ1-1; D may be TRBD1 (5 bases). CDR3 length: 14 residues. Trimming cost V 0 bases and J 1 base, with 6 bases left between them. CDR1 and CDR2 (germline): SGHVS, FNYEAQ. Written as DNA, the CDR3 is TGTGCCAGCAGCTTAGCACAGGAGAACACTGAAGCTTTCTTT. It translates to CASSLAQENTEAFF. Full variable domain (outside the CDR3, taken from reference TRBV7-6 and TRBJ1-1): GAGVSQSPRYKVTKRGQDVALRCDPISGHVSLYWYRQALGQGPEFLTYFNYEAQQDKSGLPNDRFSAERPEGSISTLTIQRTEQRDSAMYRCASSLAQENTEAFFGQGTRLTVV.

This chain uses TRBV10-2 with TRBJ1-1; D not resolved. The CDR3 runs 15 residues. V was shortened by 3 bases and J by 0 bases, with 11 bases between the two germline ends. Germline CDR1 is WSHSY and CDR2 is SAAADI. CDR3 loop: CASSDPFTLNTEAFF. The CDR3 DNA reads TGCGCCAGCAGTGACCCCTTCACTCTGAACACTGAAGCTTTCTTT.

V gene TRBV12-3 or TRBV12-4 combines with J gene TRBJ2-5; D not certain. Trimming took 1 base from V and 1 from J, leaving 7 bases between them. The CDR3 is 14 residues long. The chain's CDR3 is CASSLGSRQETQYF. The CDR3 nucleotides read TGTGCCAGCAGTTTAGGAAGCCGCCAAGAGACCCAGTACTTC.

V gene TRBV7-9 combines with J gene TRBJ2-5, with 9 bases lining up with TRBD2. There are 16 residues in the CDR3. Per the germline V gene, CDR1 is SEHNR and CDR2 is FQNEAQ (reference sequence). With V trimmed by 7 bases and J by 4 bases, 13 bases remained unmatched. The CDR3 DNA is TGTGCCAGCAACCTAGAAGGCCAACTAGCGGGAGAGACCCAGTACTTC. Translating gives CASNLEGQLAGETQYF.

The chain couples TRBV15 to TRBJ1-5; D is uncertain. CDR1 is LNHNV, CDR2 YYDKDF, per germline (reference sequence). This CDR3 has 17 residues. V lost 1 base and J lost 1, with 14 bases in between. The CDR3 region is CATSRGRVGRSNQPQHF. The CDR3 DNA reads as TGTGCCACCAGCAGAGGTAGAGTTGGACGGAGCAATCAGCCCCAGCATTTT.

The J gene is TRBJ2-3, the V gene TRBV6-4; no firm D call. CDR1 is MRHNA, CDR2 SNTAGT, per germline. The CDR3 runs to 13 residues. V lost 4 bases and J lost 0, with 5 bases in between. The CDR3 reads CASSATSTDTQYF. The CDR3 DNA reads as TGTGCCAGCAGTGCCACTAGCACAGATACGCAGTATTTT.

The count of this clonotype is one. The chain employs TRBV4-2 and TRBJ2-1; D is tentatively TRBD1 or TRBD2 (5 bases each). The CDR3 has 18 residues. Germline assignment: CDR1 LGHNA and CDR2 YNFKEQ. The V end lost 3 bases, the J end lost 5 bases, and 23 bases lay between the germline ends. CDR3 sequence reads: CASSQQTGGLGADNEQFF. The CDR3, as DNA: TGTGCCAGCAGCCAGCAGACTGGAGGTTTAGGGGCTGACAATGAGCAGTTCTTC.

V usage is TRBV11-1 and J usage is TRBJ2-1; 10 bases are shared with TRBD1. The length of the CDR3 is 15 residues. Per germline, CDR1 SGHAT and CDR2 FQDESV (reference sequence). The ends lost 7 bases at V and 2 bases at J; junction bases unmatched: 5. The CDR3 DNA reads as TGTGCCAGCATTCCGGGACAGGGGACCTACAATGAGCAGTTCTTC. Protein: CASIPGQGTYNEQFF.

The chain carries TRBV7-9 and TRBJ2-7; 7 bases fit TRBD1. The germline CDR1 and CDR2 sequences are SEHNR and FQNEAQ (reference sequence). J was trimmed by 0 bases and V by 0 bases; bases with no gene match: 5. This CDR3 is 16 amino acids long. Here the CDR3 reads CASSLAQGTNSYEQYF. The CDR3 DNA is TGTGCCAGCAGCTTAGCACAGGGGACAAACTCCTACGAGCAGTACTTC.

The table lists this clonotype with a few counts. This chain links TRBV7-2 with TRBJ2-5, with D possibly being TRBD2 (6 bases). V was shortened by 2 bases and J by 7 bases, with 14 bases between the two germline ends. CDR3 length equals 14 residues. CDR1 and CDR2 (germline): SGHTA, FQGNSA. DNA for the CDR3: TGTGCCAGCAGCTTATCGCGGGATTCGGGGACCCAGTACTTC. Protein sequence: CASSLSRDSGTQYF. Filled out from reference TRBV7-2 and TRBJ2-5, the complete variable domain reads GAGVSQSPSNKVTEKGKDVELRCDPISGHTALYWYRQSLGQGLEFLIYFQGNSAPDKSGLPSDRFSAERTGGSVSTLTIQRTQQEDSAVYLCASSLSRDSGTQYFGPGTRLLVL.

The V gene is TRBV7-2, the J gene TRBJ1-5, with TRBD1 identical over 10 bases. The ends lost 5 bases at V and 15 bases at J; junction bases unmatched: 13. The CDR3 has 14 amino acids. Germline V gene data show CDR1 as SGHTA and CDR2 as FQGNSA. The CDR3 nucleotides read TGTGCCAGCAGCCCAGCCGGGACAGGGGACGGAACGCATTTT. It is translated as CASSPAGTGDGTHF.

The chain couples TRBV6-2 or TRBV6-3 to TRBJ2-5; tentatively, D is TRBD1 or TRBD2 (5 bases each). This CDR3 is built from 15 residues. The germline V and J ends were trimmed by 6 bases and 2 bases, with 16 bases remaining between them. Germline assignment: CDR1 MNHEY and CDR2 SVGEGT. The CDR3 loop is CASSSWDDGQETQYF. In DNA form, the CDR3 reads TGTGCCAGCAGCTCCTGGGACGATGGACAAGAGACCCAGTACTTC.

The CDR3 DNA reads as TGTGCCAGTCAACAGGGATTAACAGATACGCAGTATTTT. As protein: CASQQGLTDTQYF. This chain links TRBV12-3 or TRBV12-4 with TRBJ2-3; perhaps TRBD1 as D (6 bases). This CDR3 has 13 residues. The V gene lost 9 bases and the J gene lost 3 bases, with 13 bases spanning the gap.

The gene calls are TRBV28 and TRBJ1-5; D is ambiguous. The CDR3 has 12 amino acids. V lost 4 bases to trimming and J lost 5 bases, with 6 bases between them. CDR1 is MDHEN, CDR2 SYDVKM, per germline. CDR3 sequence reads: CASSSTDQPQHF. In nucleotides, the CDR3 is TGTGCCAGCAGTTCAACAGATCAGCCCCAGCATTTT.

The CDR3, as DNA: TGTGCCAGCAGCCCCGGGGGGGGTGCACAGAGGAACACTGAAGCTTTCTTT. Protein: CASSPGGGAQRNTEAFF. The genes are TRBV5-7 and TRBJ1-1, with D possibly being TRBD1 (5 bases). TRBV5-7 has ORF status, its function being uncertain. V dropped 4 bases and J dropped 1 base, with 20 bases sitting between them. This CDR3 region has 17 residues.

J is TRBJ2-1 and V is TRBV6-2 or TRBV6-3, with D possibly matching TRBD1 (5 bases). V lost 7 bases, J lost 0 bases, and 13 bases lay in between. Germline V gives CDR1 MNHEY, CDR2 SVGEGT. The CDR3 runs to 15 residues. CDR3 residues: CASKEDTFSYNEQFF. The CDR3 DNA reads TGTGCCAGCAAAGAGGACACCTTCTCCTACAATGAGCAGTTCTTC.

V usage is TRBV5-6 and J usage is TRBJ1-6; 9 positions match TRBD1. CDR3 length: 17 amino acids. J was trimmed by 1 base and V by 3 bases; bases with no gene match: 5. Germline V gene data show CDR1 as SGHDT and CDR2 as YYEEEE. The CDR3 here is CASSSYRGLSYNSPLHF. CDR3 coding DNA: TGTGCCAGCAGCTCGTACAGGGGGCTTTCCTATAATTCACCCCTCCACTTT.

In DNA form, the CDR3 reads TGTGCCAGCAGCCCCGCCTATACAGGGCGGACAGATACGCAGTATTTT. Its translation is CASSPAYTGRTDTQYF. The J gene is TRBJ2-3, the V gene TRBV7-8, with D maybe TRBD1 (6 bases). CDR3 length: 16 amino acids. V lost 5 bases and J lost 3, with 18 bases in between. Germline V lookup: CDR1 SGHVS, CDR2 FQNEAQ.

In its sample, this clonotype was seen once. The gene calls are TRBV28 and TRBJ2-5; 7 nucleotides agree with TRBD2. This CDR3 comprises 14 residues. The germline gives CDR1 MDHEN, CDR2 SYDVKM. The J segment lost 5 bases and the V segment lost 4 bases, leaving 7 bases of the junction unmatched. CDR3 sequence: CASSSSGGVETQYF. CDR3 bases: TGTGCCAGCAGTTCTAGCGGAGGGGTGGAGACCCAGTACTTC.

A few counts support this clonotype. The chain combines TRBV24-1 with TRBJ1-1, with a tentative D call TRBD1 (5 bases). The CDR3 is 12 residues long. CDR1 KGHDR and CDR2 SFDVKD come from the germline V gene. Trimming took 4 bases from V and 9 from J, leaving 11 bases between them. This chain's CDR3 is CATSDTTGKAFF. DNA for the CDR3: TGTGCCACCAGTGACACCACAGGAAAAGCTTTCTTT.

CDR3 sequence (DNA): TGTGCCAGCAGCTCCGGACCTGGTGGTAGAGGCTACACCTTC. Its translation: CASSSGPGGRGYTF. The V gene is TRBV6-1, the J gene TRBJ1-2; no definite D call. V lost 6 bases to trimming and J lost 8 bases, with 19 bases between them. The CDR3 is 14 residues long. CDR1 MNHNS and CDR2 SASEGT come from the germline V gene.